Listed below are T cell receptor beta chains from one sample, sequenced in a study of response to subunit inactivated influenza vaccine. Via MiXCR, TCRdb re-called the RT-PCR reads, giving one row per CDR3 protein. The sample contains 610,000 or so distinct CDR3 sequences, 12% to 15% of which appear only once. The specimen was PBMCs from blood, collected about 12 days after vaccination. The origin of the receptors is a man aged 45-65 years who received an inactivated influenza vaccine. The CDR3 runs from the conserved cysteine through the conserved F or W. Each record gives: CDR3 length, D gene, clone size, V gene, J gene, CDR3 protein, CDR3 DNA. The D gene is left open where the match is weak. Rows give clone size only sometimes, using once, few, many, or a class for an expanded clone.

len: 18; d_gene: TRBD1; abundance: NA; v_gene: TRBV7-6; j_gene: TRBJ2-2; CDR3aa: CASSFSSGTGRNTGELFF; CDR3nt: TGTGCCAGCAGCTTCTCTTCCGGGACAGGCAGGAACACCGGGGAGCTGTTTTTT
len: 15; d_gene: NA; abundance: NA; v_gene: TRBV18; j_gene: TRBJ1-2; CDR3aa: CASSPPAGRGYGYTF; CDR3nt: TGTGCCAGCTCACCACCGGCGGGGCGAGGGTATGGCTACACCTTC
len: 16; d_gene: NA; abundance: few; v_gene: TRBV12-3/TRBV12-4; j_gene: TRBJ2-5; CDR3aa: CASSLAIQVPGETQYF; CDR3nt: TGTGCCAGCAGTTTAGCGATCCAGGTTCCGGGAGAGACCCAGTACTTC
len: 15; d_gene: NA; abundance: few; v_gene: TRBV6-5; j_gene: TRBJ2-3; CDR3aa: CASSLGLTITDTQYF; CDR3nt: TGTGCCAGCAGTTTGGGACTTACAATCACAGATACGCAGTATTTT
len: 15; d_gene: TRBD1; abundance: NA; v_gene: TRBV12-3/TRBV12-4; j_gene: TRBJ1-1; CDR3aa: CASSFIRGQGTEAFF; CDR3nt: TGTGCCAGCAGTTTTATTAGGGGACAGGGCACTGAAGCTTTCTTT
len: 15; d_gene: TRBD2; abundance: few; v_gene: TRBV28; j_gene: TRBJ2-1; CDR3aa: CASSTLAGPYNEQFF; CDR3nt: TGTGCCAGCAGCACTCTAGCGGGACCCTACAATGAGCAGTTCTTC
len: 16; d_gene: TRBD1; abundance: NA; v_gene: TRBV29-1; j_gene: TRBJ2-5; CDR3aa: CSVEGVLGDSQETQYF; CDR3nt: TGCAGCGTTGAAGGTGTGTTGGGGGACAGCCAAGAGACCCAGTACTTC
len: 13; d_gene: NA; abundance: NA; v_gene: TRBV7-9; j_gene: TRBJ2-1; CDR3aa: CASSQPTGKEQFF; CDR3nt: TGTGCCAGCAGCCAACCCACAGGGAAAGAGCAGTTCTTC
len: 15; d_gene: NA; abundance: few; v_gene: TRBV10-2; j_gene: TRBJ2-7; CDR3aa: CASSESPLGAYEQYF; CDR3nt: TGCGCCAGCAGTGAGTCGCCCTTGGGGGCCTACGAGCAGTACTTC
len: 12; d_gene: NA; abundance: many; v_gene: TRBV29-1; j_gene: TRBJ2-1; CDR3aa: CSVERGYNEQFF; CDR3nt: TGCAGCGTTGAACGCGGTTACAATGAGCAGTTCTTC
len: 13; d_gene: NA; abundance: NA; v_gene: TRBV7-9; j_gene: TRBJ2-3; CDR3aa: CATRRLSTDTQYF; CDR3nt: TGTGCCACCCGGAGACTTAGCACAGATACGCAGTATTTT
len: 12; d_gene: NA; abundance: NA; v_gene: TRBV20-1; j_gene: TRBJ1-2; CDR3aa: CSAGRDATGYTF; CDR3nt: TGCAGTGCTGGCCGGGACGCCACAGGCTACACCTTC
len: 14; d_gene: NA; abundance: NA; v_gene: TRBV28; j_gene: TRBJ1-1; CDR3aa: CASNLDLGGTEAFF; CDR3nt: TGTGCCAGCAACCTAGACTTGGGAGGCACTGAAGCTTTCTTT
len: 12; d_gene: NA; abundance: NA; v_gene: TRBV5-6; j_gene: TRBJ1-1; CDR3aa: CASTRGGTEAFF; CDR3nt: TGTGCCAGCACCCGGGGGGGCACTGAAGCTTTCTTT
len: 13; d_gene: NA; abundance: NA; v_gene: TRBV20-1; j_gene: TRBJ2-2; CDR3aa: CSVRDPLTGELFF; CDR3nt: TGCAGTGTCCGGGACCCCTTGACCGGGGAGCTGTTTTTT
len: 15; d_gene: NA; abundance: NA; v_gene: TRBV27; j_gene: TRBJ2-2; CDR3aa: CASSFSTENTGELFF; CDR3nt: TGTGCCAGCAGTTTCAGTACAGAAAACACCGGGGAGCTGTTTTTT
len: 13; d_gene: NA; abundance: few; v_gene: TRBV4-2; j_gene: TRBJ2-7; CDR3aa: CASSQDLAREQYF; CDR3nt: TGTGCCAGCAGCCAAGATCTAGCACGGGAGCAGTACTTC
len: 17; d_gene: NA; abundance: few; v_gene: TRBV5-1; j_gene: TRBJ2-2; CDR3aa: CASSLAGTATNTGELFF; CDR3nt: TGCGCCAGCAGCTTGGCCGGGACGGCAACGAACACCGGGGAGCTGTTTTTT
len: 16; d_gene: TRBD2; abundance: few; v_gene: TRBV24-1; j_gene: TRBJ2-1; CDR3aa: CATSDSLAAAYNEQFF; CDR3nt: TGTGCCACCAGTGACTCACTAGCGGCAGCCTACAATGAGCAGTTCTTC
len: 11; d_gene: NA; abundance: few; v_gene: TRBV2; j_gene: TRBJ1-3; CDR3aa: CASSEQNTIYF; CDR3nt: TGTGCCAGCAGTGAGCAGAACACCATATATTTT
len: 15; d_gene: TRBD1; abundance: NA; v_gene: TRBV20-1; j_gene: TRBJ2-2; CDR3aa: CSARRQGAGTGELFF; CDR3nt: TGCAGTGCTAGAAGACAGGGGGCGGGCACCGGGGAGCTGTTTTTT
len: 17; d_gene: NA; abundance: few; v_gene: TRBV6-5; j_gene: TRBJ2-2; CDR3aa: CASSWTVTAGNTGELFF; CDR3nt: TGTGCCAGCAGTTGGACAGTTACAGCGGGAAACACCGGGGAGCTGTTTTTT
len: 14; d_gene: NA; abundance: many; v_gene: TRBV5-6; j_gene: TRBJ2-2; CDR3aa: CASSWDSYTGELFF; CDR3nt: TGTGCCAGCAGCTGGGACTCCTACACCGGGGAGCTGTTTTTT
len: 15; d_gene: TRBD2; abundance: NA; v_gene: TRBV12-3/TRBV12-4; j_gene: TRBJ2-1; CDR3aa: CASSPTSGHYNEQFF; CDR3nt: TGTGCCAGCAGTCCGACTAGCGGGCACTACAATGAGCAGTTCTTC
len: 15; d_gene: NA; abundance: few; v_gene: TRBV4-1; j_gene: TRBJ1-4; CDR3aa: CASSQAGQLGEKLFF; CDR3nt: TGCGCCAGCAGCCAAGCCGGACAGCTCGGTGAAAAACTGTTTTTT
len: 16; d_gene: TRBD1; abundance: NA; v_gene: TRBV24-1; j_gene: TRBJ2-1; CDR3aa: CATSVGGQGRYNEQFF; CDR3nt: TGTGCCACCAGTGTGGGGGGACAGGGACGCTACAATGAGCAGTTCTTC
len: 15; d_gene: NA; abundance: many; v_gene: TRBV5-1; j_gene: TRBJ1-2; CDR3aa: CASSGFAGGDYGYTF; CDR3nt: TGCGCCAGCAGCGGATTCGCGGGGGGCGACTATGGCTACACCTTC
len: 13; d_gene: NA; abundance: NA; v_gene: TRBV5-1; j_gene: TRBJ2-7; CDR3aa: CASSLVGVSEQYF; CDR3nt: TGCGCCAGCAGCTTGGTGGGAGTGAGCGAGCAGTACTTC
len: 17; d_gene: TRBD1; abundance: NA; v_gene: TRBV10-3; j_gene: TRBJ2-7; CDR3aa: CAISFRDGQATISEQYF; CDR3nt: TGTGCCATCAGTTTCAGAGACGGACAGGCCACCATCAGCGAGCAGTACTTC
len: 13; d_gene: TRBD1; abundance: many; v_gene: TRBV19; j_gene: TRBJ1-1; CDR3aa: CASSTTGLAEAFF; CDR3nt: TGTGCCAGTAGTACGACAGGGTTGGCTGAAGCTTTCTTT
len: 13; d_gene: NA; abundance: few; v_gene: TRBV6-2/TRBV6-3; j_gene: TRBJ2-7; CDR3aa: CASSSQDGYEQYF; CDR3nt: TGTGCCAGCAGTTCACAGGACGGCTACGAGCAGTACTTC
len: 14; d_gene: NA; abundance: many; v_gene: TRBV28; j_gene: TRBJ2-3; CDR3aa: CASSPTGRSDTQYF; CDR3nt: TGTGCCAGCAGTCCGACCGGACGGTCAGATACGCAGTATTTT
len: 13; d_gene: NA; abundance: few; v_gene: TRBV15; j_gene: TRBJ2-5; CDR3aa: CATSRRLQETQYF; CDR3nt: TGTGCCACCAGCAGAAGACTGCAAGAGACCCAGTACTTC
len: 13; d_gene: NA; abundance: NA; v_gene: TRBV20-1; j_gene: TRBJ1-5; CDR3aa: CSALQEVNQPQHF; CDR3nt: TGCAGTGCTCTACAGGAGGTAAATCAGCCCCAGCATTTT
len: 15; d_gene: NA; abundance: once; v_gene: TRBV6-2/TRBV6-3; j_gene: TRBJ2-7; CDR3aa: CASRRPGRISYEQYF; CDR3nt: TGTGCCAGCAGAAGACCGGGACGCATATCCTACGAGCAGTACTTC
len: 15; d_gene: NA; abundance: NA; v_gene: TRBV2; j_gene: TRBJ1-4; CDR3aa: CASSDPTRTNEKLFF; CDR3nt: TGTGCCAGCAGTGATCCCACCCGAACTAATGAAAAACTGTTTTTT
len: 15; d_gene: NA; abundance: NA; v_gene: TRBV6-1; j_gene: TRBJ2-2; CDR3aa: CASTALGRGTGELFF; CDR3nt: TGTGCCAGCACCGCCCTGGGGCGGGGCACCGGGGAGCTGTTTTTT
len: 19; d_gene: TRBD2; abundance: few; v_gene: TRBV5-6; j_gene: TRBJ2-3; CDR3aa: CASSKPTSGGGWGTDTQYF; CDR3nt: TGTGCCAGCAGCAAACCTACTAGCGGGGGTGGGTGGGGCACAGATACGCAGTATTTT
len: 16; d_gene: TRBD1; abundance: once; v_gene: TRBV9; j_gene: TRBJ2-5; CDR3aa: CASSPWTGTDQETQYF; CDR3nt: TGTGCCAGCAGCCCTTGGACAGGGACAGACCAAGAGACCCAGTACTTC
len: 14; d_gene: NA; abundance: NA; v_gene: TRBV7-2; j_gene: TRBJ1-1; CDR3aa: CASSQESGSAEAFF; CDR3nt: TGTGCCAGCAGCCAGGAATCGGGCAGCGCTGAAGCTTTCTTT
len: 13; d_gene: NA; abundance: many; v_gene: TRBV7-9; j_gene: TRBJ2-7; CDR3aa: CASSGPYSYEQYF; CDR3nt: TGTGCCAGCAGTGGACCCTACTCCTACGAGCAGTACTTC
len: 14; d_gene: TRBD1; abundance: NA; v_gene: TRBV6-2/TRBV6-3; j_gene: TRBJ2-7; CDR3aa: CASSFGTGIDEQYF; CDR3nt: TGTGCCAGCAGTTTCGGGACAGGGATCGACGAGCAGTACTTC
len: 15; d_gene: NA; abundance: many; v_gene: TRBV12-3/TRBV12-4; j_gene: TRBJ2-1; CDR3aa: CASSLKGTGYNEQFF; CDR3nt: TGTGCCAGCAGTTTAAAGGGAACCGGTTACAATGAGCAGTTCTTC